This entry lists 25 T cell receptor beta chains sequenced from one sample in a study of blood T cell repertoires in COVID-19. TCRdb's table, derived via immunoSEQ multiplex PCR, lists solely in-frame clones and lacks some. The sample has about 64,000 clones; under 90% are singletons. Sequencing was done on a sample of peripheral blood. All receptors derive from a man aged 50 to 60 with active COVID-19.

V is TRBV6-2 or TRBV6-3 and J is TRBJ2-1; 12 bases line up with TRBD2. Germline V gene lookup returns CDR1 MNHEY and CDR2 SVGEGT. The V gene end was trimmed by 6 bases and the J gene end by 7 bases; junction bases not matched to a gene: 10. This CDR3 comprises 16 residues. CDR3 residues: CASSKLLAGGRNEQFF. DNA of the CDR3: TGTGCCAGCAGCAAGCTCCTAGCGGGAGGGAGGAATGAGCAGTTCTTC.

This clone was observed a single time. CDR3 residues: CASSPSAGGGNTGELFF. In DNA form, the CDR3 reads TGCGCCAGCAGCCCTTCCGCGGGAGGAGGGAACACCGGGGAGCTGTTTTTT. This chain uses TRBV4-3 with TRBJ2-2; 8 bases fit TRBD2. V dropped 4 bases and J dropped 1; count of bases not matched to a gene: 8. CDR1 LGHNA and CDR2 YSLEER come from the germline V gene. The CDR3 has 17 residues.

This clone was counted a single time. The chain has TRBV30 and TRBJ1-2; a possible D gene is TRBD1 (6 bases). V was trimmed by 0 bases and J by 6 bases, leaving 11 bases between them. The germline V gene encodes CDR1 GTSNPN and CDR2 SVGIG (reference sequence). This CDR3 comprises 13 residues. The CDR3 nucleotides read TGTGCCTGGAGTGTAACAGGGAGAGATGGCTACACCTTC. Protein sequence: CAWSVTGRDGYTF.

The J gene is TRBJ2-7, the V gene TRBV9, with a weak D call TRBD2 (5 bases). Between the trimmed V and J ends, which lost 0 bases and 3 bases, there was a span of 22 bases. CDR1 is SGDLS, CDR2 YYNGEE, per germline. This CDR3 is 18 amino acids long. The CDR3 nucleotides read TGTGCCAGCAGCGTAGTACTACTCGGGGTACTCGGGATCTACGAGCAGTACTTC. This translates into CASSVVLLGVLGIYEQYF.

V gene TRBV5-1 combines with J gene TRBJ2-2, with a weak D call TRBD1 (6 bases). This CDR3 has 15 amino acids. Germline V lookup: CDR1 SGHRS, CDR2 YFSETQ. V lost 6 bases to trimming and J lost 5 bases, with 17 bases between them. The DNA for the CDR3 is TGCGCCAGCAACCTTGGGGGCCCAGGGACCGGGGAGCTGTTTTTT. Translated, it gives CASNLGGPGTGELFF.

This clone was recorded once. V gene TRBV7-8 combines with J gene TRBJ2-1, with TRBD2 matching over 9 bases. CDR3 length: 15 amino acids. The germline gives CDR1 SGHVS, CDR2 FQNEAQ. Unmatched junction bases numbered 11, after V lost 4 bases and J lost 10 bases. CDR3 sequence reads: CASSSWRGGRGEQFF. CDR3 in DNA: TGTGCCAGCAGCTCCTGGCGGGGGGGCCGGGGAGAGCAGTTCTTC.

This chain joins TRBV28 and TRBJ2-2; 9 nucleotides line up with TRBD1. The CDR3 has 16 amino acids. Trimming cost V 5 bases and J 7 bases; bases outside gene matches: 11. Germline V CDR1 and CDR2: MDHEN, SYDVKM. CDR3 coding DNA: TGTGCCAGCAGTCCGGCCGGGACAGGGAAGGGCGGGGAGCTGTTTTTT. Translated, it gives CASSPAGTGKGGELFF. Full variable domain (remainder filled in from reference TRBV28 and TRBJ2-2): DVKVTQSSRYLVKRTGEKVFLECVQDMDHENMFWYRQDPGLGLRLIYFSYDVKMKEKGDIPEGYSVSREKKERFSLILESASTNQTSMYLCASSPAGTGKGGELFFGEGSRLTVL.

The V and J genes are TRBV24-1 and TRBJ2-1; 10 positions agree with TRBD2. Germline lookup yields CDR1 KGHDR and CDR2 SFDVKD. V lost 6 bases, J lost 15 bases, and 13 bases stayed unmatched. CDR3 size: 14 residues. The CDR3 region is CATSRGVGSGGMFF. CDR3 bases: TGTGCCACCAGTAGGGGTGTGGGTAGCGGGGGGATGTTCTTC.

The chain is built from TRBV6-5 and TRBJ1-2; 7 nucleotides line up with TRBD1. The CDR3 contains 15 residues. Germline V lookup: CDR1 MNHEY, CDR2 SVGAGI. V shed 7 bases and J 4 bases; nucleotides not matched to a gene: 12. The CDR3 loop reads CASTRSPGGSYGYTF. The CDR3 nucleotides read TGTGCCAGCACCAGATCGCCAGGGGGGAGCTATGGCTACACCTTC.

This sequence joins TRBV5-1 and TRBJ1-1; no clear D gene. With 6 bases removed from V and 0 bases from J, the gap between germline ends came to 18 bases. Germline values: CDR1 SGHRS, CDR2 YFSETQ. CDR3 length: 16 residues. The chain's CDR3 is CASNRRAGGVNTEAFF. CDR3 DNA sequence: TGCGCCAGCAACCGACGCGCGGGTGGAGTGAACACTGAAGCTTTCTTT. The full variable domain, its missing parts supplied by reference TRBV5-1 and TRBJ1-1, is KAGVTQTPRYLIKTRGQQVTLSCSPISGHRSVSWYQQTPGQGLQFLFEYFSETQRNKGNFPGRFSGRQFSNSRSEMNVSTLELGDSALYLCASNRRAGGVNTEAFFGQGTRLTVV.

Only a few counts were recorded for this clone. The chain couples TRBV7-9 to TRBJ2-7; no clear D gene. CDR3 length: 14 residues. The germline V gene encodes CDR1 SEHNR and CDR2 FQNEAQ (reference sequence). V lost 5 bases, J lost 2 bases, and 13 bases lay in between. DNA for the CDR3: TGTGCCAGCAGCCCACTCGGTGAGACCTACGAGCAGTACTTC. Translation: CASSPLGETYEQYF.

The V and J genes are TRBV29-1 and TRBJ2-1, with TRBD1 identical over 8 bases. The CDR3 loop spans 14 amino acids. CDR1 and CDR2 (germline): SQVTM, ANQGSEA. Losses at the gene ends were 5 bases for V and 4 bases for J; bases not matched to a gene: 7. For the CDR3, the DNA is TGCAGCGTTCTAGGACAGGGCAGTTACAATGAGCAGTTCTTC. Translated: CSVLGQGSYNEQFF.

The chain is built from TRBV28 and TRBJ1-5; TRBD1 agrees at 8 bases. The CDR3 consists of 16 residues. The germline V gene has CDR1 MDHEN and CDR2 SYDVKM. Germline trimming cut 2 bases from V and 4 bases from J; bases unmatched to any gene: 7. CDR3 bases: TGTGCCAGCAGTTTAGTGGACAGGGCGTATAATCAGCCCCAGCATTTT. Amino acids: CASSLVDRAYNQPQHF.

The sample holds a few counts of this clone. The chain carries TRBV3-1 (or the pseudogene TRBV3-2) and TRBJ1-6; 8 bases match TRBD1. The CDR3 is made up of 15 amino acids. The germline V gene encodes CDR1 LGHDT and CDR2 YNNKEL (reference sequence). The V and J ends lost 0 bases and 8 bases, in that order; junction bases with no gene match: 3. The CDR3 DNA follows: TGTGCCAGCAGCCAAGATCCACAGGGGGATTCACCCCTCCACTTT. Translating gives CASSQDPQGDSPLHF.

This chain uses TRBV7-3 with TRBJ2-7; 15 positions match TRBD2. CDR3 length: 14 amino acids. Germline trimming cut 5 bases from V and 5 bases from J; bases unmatched to any gene: 1. Germline-derived CDR1 and CDR2 are SGHTA and FQGTGA. The CDR3 DNA follows: TGTGCCAGCAGCCGGACTAGCGGGGGGGACGAGCAGTACTTC. Encoded protein: CASSRTSGGDEQYF.

The chain uses TRBV3-1 (or the pseudogene TRBV3-2) and TRBJ2-3; no reliable D call. Germline CDR1 and CDR2: LGHDT and YNNKEL (reference sequence). The CDR3 spans 14 residues. V was clipped by 2 bases and J by 5 bases, with 11 bases between them. The CDR3, as DNA: TGTGCCAGCAGCCAACGGGTTCGAGTAGATACGCAGTATTTT. Its translation is CASSQRVRVDTQYF.

The chain is built from TRBV7-9 and TRBJ1-1; no firm D call. CDR3 length equals 14 residues. V was clipped by 5 bases and J by 6 bases, with 16 bases between them. The germline CDR1 and CDR2 sequences are SEHNR and FQNEAQ (reference sequence). As DNA, the CDR3 is TGTGCCAGCAGCCAGGAGGGTGGGTTCGCTGAAGCTTTCTTT. Translation gives CASSQEGGFAEAFF.

The rearrangement joins TRBV2 to TRBJ1-2; TRBD1 is a possible D gene (6 bases). V was pared by 4 bases and J by 3 bases, with 12 bases between. Germline lookup yields CDR1 SNHLY and CDR2 FYNNEI. This CDR3 is 14 amino acids long. The CDR3 DNA follows: TGTGCCAGCAGTGCTGGGGGGGCGTACTATGGCTACACCTTC. As protein: CASSAGGAYYGYTF. The variable domain in full, with the rest retrieved from reference TRBV2 and TRBJ1-2, is EPEVTQTPSHQVTQMGQEVILRCVPISNHLYFYWYRQILGQKVEFLVSFYNNEISEKSEIFDDQFSVERPDGSNFTLKIRSTKLEDSAMYFCASSAGGAYYGYTFGSGTRLTVV.

The chain recombines TRBV5-1 with TRBJ2-7; TRBD2 aligns across 7 bases. Looked up from germline, CDR1 is SGHRS and CDR2 is YFSETQ. This CDR3 spans 16 amino acids. V was clipped by 4 bases and J by 0 bases; unmatched bases: 10. Here the CDR3 reads CASSPRGSGASYEQYF. In nucleotides, the CDR3 is TGCGCCAGCAGCCCCCGCGGGAGTGGGGCCTCCTACGAGCAGTACTTC.

This chain joins TRBV10-1 and TRBJ2-1, with D perhaps TRBD2 (7 bases). Germline-derived CDR1 and CDR2 are WNHNN and SYGVQD (reference sequence). This CDR3 has 14 residues. Trimming pared 5 bases from V and 7 bases from J, leaving 15 bases between. The CDR3 here is CASSMRGGLNEQFF. CDR3 coding DNA: TGCGCCAGCAGTATGAGGGGGGGTCTGAATGAGCAGTTCTTC.

Only a few counts were recorded for this clone. The V gene is TRBV18, the J gene TRBJ2-4; tentative D call: TRBD1 (6 bases). The CDR3 extends over 16 amino acids. V dropped 1 base and J dropped 0 bases, with 10 bases sitting between them. Germline CDR1 is KGHSH and CDR2 is LQKENI. In DNA, the CDR3 is TGTGCCAGCTCACCACGCGAGGGGGTAGCCAAAAACATTCAGTACTTC. Its protein product is CASSPREGVAKNIQYF.

This clone was seen only a few times. The chain uses TRBV7-9 and TRBJ2-5; D is unclear. From germline, CDR1 is SEHNR and CDR2 FQNEAQ (reference sequence). This CDR3 is built from 14 residues. V was cut by 1 base and J by 2 bases, with 8 bases left in between. The CDR3 protein is CASSLGPPQETQYF. The CDR3 DNA reads TGTGCCAGCAGCTTAGGGCCACCACAAGAGACCCAGTACTTC.

The chain employs TRBV11-1 and TRBJ2-5, with a possible D match to TRBD2 (5 bases). V lost 3 bases to trimming and J lost 3 bases, with 8 bases between them. The germline gives CDR1 SGHAT, CDR2 FQDESV (reference sequence). CDR3 size: 13 residues. CDR3 amino acids: CASSFGVEETQYF. The CDR3 coding sequence is TGTGCCAGCAGCTTCGGGGTTGAAGAGACCCAGTACTTC. Complete variable domain (other parts from reference TRBV11-1 and TRBJ2-5): EAEVAQSPRYKITEKSQAVAFWCDPISGHATLYWYRQILGQGPELLVQFQDESVVDDSQLPKDRFSAERLKGVDSTLKIQPAELGDSAMYLCASSFGVEETQYFGPGTRLLVL.

The CDR3 DNA is TGTGCCAGCAGCTTGGCCGTCGGGGGGGCCAGAGAGACCCAGTACTTC. Encoded protein: CASSLAVGGARETQYF. The chain employs TRBV5-4 and TRBJ2-5; 8 nucleotides match TRBD2. The V gene end was trimmed by 0 bases and the J gene end by 4 bases; junction bases not matched to a gene: 8. CDR1 is SGHNT and CDR2 is YYREEE in the germline V gene (reference sequence). The CDR3 contains 16 residues.

The chain combines TRBV6-2 or TRBV6-3 with TRBJ2-2; the match to TRBD2 covers 8 bases. J was trimmed by 1 base and V by 4 bases; bases with no gene match: 11. This CDR3 has 18 residues. In germline, CDR1 is MNHEY, CDR2 SVGEGT. The CDR3 bases are TGTGCCAGCAGTTTTGAGATATGGACTAGCCGGAACACCGGGGAGCTGTTTTTT. Residues: CASSFEIWTSRNTGELFF.